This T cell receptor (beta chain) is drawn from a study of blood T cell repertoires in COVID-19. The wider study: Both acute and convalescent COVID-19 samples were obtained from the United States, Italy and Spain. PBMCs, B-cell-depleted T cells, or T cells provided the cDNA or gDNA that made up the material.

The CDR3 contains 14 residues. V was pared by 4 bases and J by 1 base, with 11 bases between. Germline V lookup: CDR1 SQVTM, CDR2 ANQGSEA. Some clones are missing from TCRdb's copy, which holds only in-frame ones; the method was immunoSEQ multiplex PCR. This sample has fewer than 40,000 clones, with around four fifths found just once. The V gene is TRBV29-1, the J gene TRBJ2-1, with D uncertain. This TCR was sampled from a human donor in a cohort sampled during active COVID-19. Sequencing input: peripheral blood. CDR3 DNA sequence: TGCAGCGTTGGCAGGATTCGGTCCTACAATGAGCAGTTCTTC. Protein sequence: CSVGRIRSYNEQFF.